Listed here are 21 T cell receptor beta chains from one sample, sequenced in a study of CD8 T cells in ankylosing spondylitis. MiXCR, applied by TCRdb to the 5' RACE reads, yields one record per CDR3 protein. The sample gives 300,000 to 350,000 distinct CDR3 sequences, around 21% of which show up once; around 3.2% is in the top ten. The specimen sequenced was blood, either unsorted or a sorted T cell fraction (not recorded which). The source is a female donor with ankylosing spondylitis or in good health (not recorded which).

This clonotype was detected only a few times. The chain employs TRBV28 and TRBJ1-2; D unresolved. Trimming left V 7 bases short and J 4 bases short, with 13 bases between. CDR1 and CDR2 (germline): MDHEN, SYDVKM. CDR3 length: 13 amino acids. As DNA, the CDR3 is TGTGCCAGCAACGGGTATTCGGGCTATGGCTACACCTTC. This sequence encodes CASNGYSGYGYTF.

The chain carries TRBV30 and TRBJ2-4; 9 nucleotides line up with TRBD1. CDR3 size: 14 residues. CDR1 GTSNPN and CDR2 SVGIG come from the germline V gene (reference sequence). V was pared by 2 bases and J by 6 bases, with 5 bases of the junction left unmatched. CDR3 in DNA: TGTGCCTGGAGTTTTTTGACAGGGGGAAACATTCAGTACTTC. It encodes CAWSFLTGGNIQYF.

The V gene is TRBV24-1, the J gene TRBJ2-1, with D hard to call. The CDR3 is made up of 14 amino acids. The germline V and J ends were trimmed by 3 bases and 4 bases, with 9 bases remaining between them. CDR1 is KGHDR and CDR2 is SFDVKD in the germline V gene. This chain's CDR3 is CATSDRTRYNEQFF. In DNA form, the CDR3 reads TGTGCCACCAGTGATCGGACCCGTTACAATGAGCAGTTCTTC.

This clonotype has only a few counts. The rearrangement links TRBV2 to TRBJ1-4; D gene unclear. Germline CDR1 reads SNHLY; CDR2 reads FYNNEI. With 7 bases removed from V and 2 bases from J, the gap between germline ends came to 8 bases. The CDR3 has 13 residues. CDR3 loop: CASIYATNEKLFF. DNA for the CDR3: TGTGCCAGCATTTACGCTACTAATGAAAAACTGTTTTTT.

At least ten counts were recorded for this clonotype. The CDR3 DNA reads as TGTGCCAGCGGTGACGAGTCTGGGGAGCTGTTTTTT. This translates into CASGDESGELFF. J is TRBJ2-2 and V is TRBV12-3 or TRBV12-4; no reliable D call. The CDR3 spans 12 residues. V dropped 8 bases and J dropped 8 bases, with 12 bases sitting between them.

This clonotype came up a few times. V usage is TRBV20-1 and J usage is TRBJ1-1; D gene uncertain. The germline CDR1 and CDR2 sequences are DFQATT and SNEGSKA (reference sequence). V gave up 1 base and J gave up 6 bases, with 6 bases separating them. This CDR3 comprises 11 residues. The CDR3 DNA reads as TGCAGTGCTAGAGTGATGGCTGAAGCTTTCTTT. This sequence encodes CSARVMAEAFF.

The V call is TRBV5-1, the J call TRBJ1-6, with D possibly matching TRBD1 (5 bases). CDR3 length: 14 residues. The ends were cut back, 5 bases at V and 8 bases at J, with 14 bases in the middle. Germline values: CDR1 SGHRS, CDR2 YFSETQ. In DNA, the CDR3 is TGCGCCAGCAGGGACACCTCAGCGGATTCACCCCTCCACTTT. It is translated as CASRDTSADSPLHF. Using reference TRBV5-1 and TRBJ1-6 for the parts outside the CDR3, the full variable domain is KAGVTQTPRYLIKTRGQQVTLSCSPISGHRSVSWYQQTPGQGLQFLFEYFSETQRNKGNFPGRFSGRQFSNSRSEMNVSTLELGDSALYLCASRDTSADSPLHFGNGTRLTVT.

The chain joins TRBV4-3 to TRBJ1-2, with D unclear. Per germline, CDR1 LGHNA and CDR2 YSLEER. V was shortened by 1 base and J by 4 bases, with 10 bases between the two germline ends. The CDR3 covers 14 residues. In DNA, the CDR3 is TGCGCCAGCAGCCAAGTTGAGTGGCCCTATGGCTACACCTTC. This codes for CASSQVEWPYGYTF.

This chain links TRBV20-1 with TRBJ2-7; TRBD2 matches 8 bases. The CDR3 is 13 residues long. V shed 6 bases and J 0 bases; nucleotides not matched to a gene: 4. Germline V gene sequence: CDR1 DFQATT, CDR2 SNEGSKA (reference sequence). The CDR3 DNA sequence: TGCAGTGCACTAGCGGAAAGCTCCTACGAGCAGTACTTC. This encodes CSALAESSYEQYF.

This clonotype turned up a few times. The rearrangement joins TRBV15 to TRBJ2-3, with D perhaps TRBD1 or TRBD2 (5 bases each). V was clipped by 0 bases and J by 4 bases, with 14 bases between them. The CDR3 totals 16 residues. The germline V gene has CDR1 LNHNV and CDR2 YYDKDF (reference sequence). The chain's CDR3 is CATSRDPGPNPDTQYF. The CDR3 DNA follows: TGTGCCACCAGCAGAGATCCGGGGCCAAACCCAGATACGCAGTATTTT.

Remarks on this clonotype: The junction shows a germline mismatch at one end, possibly a read error. The chain links TRBV20-1 to TRBJ2-1; weak D call: TRBD2 (6 bases). This CDR3 has 16 residues. CDR1 and CDR2 (germline): DFQATT, SNEGSKA (reference sequence). The CDR3 bases are TGCTGTGCTGAGGCCGGGACTTCAAGCTCCTACAATGAGCAGTTCTTC. This encodes CCAEAGTSSSYNEQFF.

This clonotype appeared a few times. The V gene is TRBV6-5, the J gene TRBJ2-3; no firm D call. CDR1 MNHEY and CDR2 SVGAGI come from the germline V gene. CDR3 length: 15 residues. V lost 0 bases, J lost 2 bases, and 9 bases lay in between. CDR3 amino acids: CASSYSVQDTDTQYF. The CDR3 DNA follows: TGTGCCAGCAGTTACTCGGTCCAAGACACAGATACGCAGTATTTT.

By its share, this clonotype is medium-sized. The rearrangement links TRBV29-1 to TRBJ1-2; D is possibly TRBD1 (6 bases). CDR1 SQVTM and CDR2 ANQGSEA come from the germline V gene. The V and J ends lost 7 bases and 1 base respectively, with 10 bases between them. This CDR3 has 12 residues. The CDR3 coding sequence is TGCAGCGGGACAGACGATAACTATGGCTACACCTTC. This gives the protein CSGTDDNYGYTF.

The chain recombines TRBV10-3 with TRBJ1-2; D not resolved. Germline-derived CDR1 and CDR2 are ENHRY and SYGVKD. The CDR3 loop spans 9 amino acids. Trimming stripped 11 bases from V and 6 bases from J, with 7 bases between. The CDR3 DNA reads TGTGCCTTAGGGCATGGCTACACCTTC. It yields the protein CALGHGYTF.

This sequence joins TRBV12-3 or TRBV12-4 and TRBJ2-3, with a tentative D call TRBD1 (6 bases). Trimming shortened V by 7 bases and J by 0 bases, and 11 bases separated the two germline ends. The CDR3 is 14 amino acids. The CDR3 loop reads CASIYRESTDTQYF. The CDR3 coding sequence is TGTGCCAGCATCTACAGGGAGAGCACAGATACGCAGTATTTT.

This sequence joins TRBV12-3 or TRBV12-4 and TRBJ2-1, with D unresolved. This CDR3 is 11 amino acids long. Trimming took off 6 bases at V and 9 bases at J, with 9 bases between the two ends. CDR3 in amino acids: CASRGWGEQFF. As DNA, the CDR3 is TGTGCCAGCAGGGGTTGGGGTGAGCAGTTCTTC.

This clonotype came up a few times. The V and J genes are TRBV20-1 and TRBJ1-5; 10 positions match TRBD1. After removal of 6 bases from V and 7 bases from J, the junction contained 9 bases not matched to a gene. Germline CDR1 reads DFQATT; CDR2 reads SNEGSKA (reference sequence). This CDR3 has 14 amino acids. CDR3 protein: CSATDRGLRQPQHF. As DNA, the CDR3 is TGCAGTGCCACTGACAGGGGGCTTCGACAGCCCCAGCATTTT.

The chain recombines TRBV6-5 with TRBJ1-5; TRBD1 matches at 7 bases. Germline values: CDR1 MNHEY, CDR2 SVGAGI. The CDR3 is 14 amino acids. J was trimmed by 7 bases and V by 0 bases; bases with no gene match: 3. CDR3 DNA: TGTGCCAGCAGTTACTCCAGGGGGGACCAGCCCCAGCATTTT. It encodes CASSYSRGDQPQHF.

This clonotype was counted many times. Here the CDR3 reads CSGCPSGSPCTQYF. DNA of the CDR3: TGCAGCGGATGCCCTAGCGGCTCCCCTTGTACGCAGTATTTT. The chain joins TRBV29-1 to TRBJ2-3; TRBD2 matches at 7 bases. Losses at the gene ends were 7 bases for V and 8 bases for J; bases not matched to a gene: 15. The CDR3 spans 14 residues. CDR1 SQVTM and CDR2 ANQGSEA come from the germline V gene.

This chain joins TRBV25-1 and TRBJ1-2, with 7 bases that match TRBD1. The J segment lost 8 bases and the V segment lost 7 bases, leaving 7 bases of the junction unmatched. The CDR3 contains 12 residues. The germline CDR1 and CDR2 sequences are MGHDK and SYGVNS. CDR3 DNA sequence: TGTGCCAGCAACACAGACAGGGAGGGCTACACCTTC. This encodes CASNTDREGYTF.

There are a few counts of this clonotype. The gene calls are TRBV12-3 or TRBV12-4 and TRBJ2-1, with D perhaps TRBD2 (5 bases). The V and J ends lost 4 bases and 6 bases respectively, with 10 bases between them. This CDR3 spans 13 amino acids. The CDR3 reads CASSSRGSNEQFF. In DNA, the CDR3 is TGTGCCAGCAGTTCACGGGGTAGCAATGAGCAGTTCTTC.